The clone carrying this TCR beta chain was detected a few times. Method: immunoSEQ multiplex PCR; TCRdb's copy keeps in-frame clones and lacks some. Of around 310,000 clones listed, roughly nine tenths were seen once; the top ten hold less than 9.5%. Germline CDR1 is SEHNR and CDR2 is FQNEAQ (reference sequence). There are 15 residues in the CDR3. Trimming took 2 bases from V and 4 from J, leaving 14 bases between them. The sample is drawn from a study of blood T cell repertoires in COVID-19. J is TRBJ1-1 and V is TRBV7-9, with TRBD1 as a possible D gene (5 bases). The clonotype was recovered from a woman under 40 who had recovered from COVID-19. The material sequenced was PBMCs or T cells enriched from blood (not recorded which). The CDR3 DNA sequence: TGTGCCAGCAGCTTACAGGGACTCTTGGGCACTGAAGCTTTCTTT. It encodes CASSLQGLLGTEAFF.